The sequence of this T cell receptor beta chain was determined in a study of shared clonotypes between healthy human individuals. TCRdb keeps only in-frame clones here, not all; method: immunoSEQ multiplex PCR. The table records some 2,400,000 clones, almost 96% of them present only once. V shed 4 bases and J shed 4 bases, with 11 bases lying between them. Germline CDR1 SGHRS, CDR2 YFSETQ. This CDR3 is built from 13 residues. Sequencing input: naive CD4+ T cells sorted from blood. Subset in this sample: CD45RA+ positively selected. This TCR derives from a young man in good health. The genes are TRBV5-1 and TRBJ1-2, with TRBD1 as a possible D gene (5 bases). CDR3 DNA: TGCGCCAGCAGCCCGGGTAGGGGCTATGGCTACACCTTC. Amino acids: CASSPGRGYGYTF.